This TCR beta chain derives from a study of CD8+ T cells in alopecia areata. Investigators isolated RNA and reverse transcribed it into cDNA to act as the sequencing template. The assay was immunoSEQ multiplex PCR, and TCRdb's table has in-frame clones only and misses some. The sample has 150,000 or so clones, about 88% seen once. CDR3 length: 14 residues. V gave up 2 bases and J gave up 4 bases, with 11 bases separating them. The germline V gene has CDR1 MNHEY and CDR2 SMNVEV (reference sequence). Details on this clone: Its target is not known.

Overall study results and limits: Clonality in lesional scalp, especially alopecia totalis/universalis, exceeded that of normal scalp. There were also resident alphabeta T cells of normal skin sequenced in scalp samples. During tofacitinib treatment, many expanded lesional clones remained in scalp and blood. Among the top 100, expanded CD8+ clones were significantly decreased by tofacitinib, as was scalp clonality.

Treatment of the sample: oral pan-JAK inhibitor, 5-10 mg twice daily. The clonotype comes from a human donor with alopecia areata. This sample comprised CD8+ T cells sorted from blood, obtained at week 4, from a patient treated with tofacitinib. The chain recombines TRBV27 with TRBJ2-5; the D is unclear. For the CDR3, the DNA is TGTGCCAGCAGTTTAGATGGGTGGCGAGAGACCCAGTACTTC. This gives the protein CASSLDGWRETQYF.